These 10 T cell receptor beta chains originate from one sample sequenced in a study of blood T cell repertoires in COVID-19. Some clones are missing from TCRdb's copy, which holds only in-frame ones; the method was immunoSEQ multiplex PCR. This sample has about 150,000 clones, with around 87% found just once. The sequenced sample was peripheral blood. All receptors come from a man older than 75 with acute or convalescent COVID-19.

The chain uses TRBV6-5 and TRBJ2-3; 8 bases match TRBD2. The CDR3 is 15 residues long. CDR1 and CDR2 (germline): MNHEY, SVGAGI. V shed 8 bases, J shed 4 bases, and the junction held 11 bases outside the gene matches. The DNA of the CDR3 is TGTGCCAGCTGTACCCGAGGAGCGGGGGCAGATACGCAGTATTTT. It yields the protein CASCTRGAGADTQYF.

The V and J genes are TRBV4-1 and TRBJ1-5; D is ambiguous. The germline gives CDR1 MGHRA, CDR2 YSYEKL. CDR3 length: 13 amino acids. Trimming cost V 6 bases and J 3 bases, with 9 bases left between them. CDR3 residues: CASSHRDNQPQHF. As DNA, the CDR3 is TGCGCCAGCAGTCACCGGGACAATCAGCCCCAGCATTTT.

This clone was counted between two and nine times. The chain recombines TRBV6-5 with TRBJ1-2, with D hard to call. The CDR3 covers 16 residues. V was shortened by 0 bases and J by 1 base, with 12 bases between the two germline ends. Germline-derived CDR1 and CDR2 are MNHEY and SVGAGI. The DNA of the CDR3 is TGTGCCAGCAGTTACTCGCTCCAGGATGTTAACTATGGCTACACCTTC. This translates into CASSYSLQDVNYGYTF.

The gene calls are TRBV10-2 and TRBJ2-3, with D perhaps TRBD2 (5 bases). V lost 6 bases and J 4 bases, leaving 17 bases between the germline ends. Germline V gene data show CDR1 as WSHSY and CDR2 as SAAADI. This CDR3 comprises 15 residues. The CDR3 region has the DNA TGCGCCAGCAGGGAAAGCCCTGTGAGGGCAGATACGCAGTATTTT. Translated, it gives CASRESPVRADTQYF.

This chain links TRBV28 with TRBJ2-7, with D possibly matching TRBD1 (5 bases). Germline lookup yields CDR1 MDHEN and CDR2 SYDVKM. The ends were cut back, 7 bases at V and 7 bases at J, with 20 bases in the middle. The CDR3 is 14 amino acids. DNA for the CDR3: TGTGCCAGCACCCCACCCAACAGGCTTGGGGAGCAGTACTTC. Translating it yields CASTPPNRLGEQYF.

This clone was counted a single time. At the DNA level, this CDR3 is encoded by other sequences in the same sample as well. This rearrangement joins TRBV5-1 to TRBJ1-1, with a weak D call TRBD1 (5 bases). From germline, CDR1 is SGHRS and CDR2 YFSETQ. Trimming cost V 1 base and J 1 base, with 8 bases left between them. The CDR3 is made up of 14 amino acids. The CDR3 sequence: CASSLRQGNTEAFF. The CDR3 bases are TGCGCCAGCAGCTTGAGGCAGGGGAACACTGAAGCTTTCTTT.

The V gene is TRBV5-6, the J gene TRBJ1-1; D possibly corresponds to TRBD1 (5 bases). In germline, CDR1 is SGHDT, CDR2 YYEEEE. The CDR3 runs 17 residues. Trimming cost V 2 bases and J 0 bases, with 17 bases left between them. The CDR3, as DNA: TGTGCCAGCAGCTTTTACGCAGGGCGAAGGATGAACACTGAAGCTTTCTTT. It yields the protein CASSFYAGRRMNTEAFF.

This chain joins TRBV9 and TRBJ2-3, with 8 bases identical to TRBD1. Unmatched junction bases numbered 11, after V lost 4 bases and J lost 1 base. Germline CDR1 SGDLS, CDR2 YYNGEE. This CDR3 has 17 amino acids. CDR3 bases: TGTGCCAGCAGCAAACTCCAGGGGGCTTCTGGCACAGATACGCAGTATTTT. Its protein product is CASSKLQGASGTDTQYF.

The J gene is TRBJ1-1, the V gene TRBV6-5; perhaps TRBD1 as D (6 bases). This CDR3 is 14 amino acids long. From germline, CDR1 is MNHEY and CDR2 SVGAGI. V lost 6 bases and J lost 1, with 12 bases in between. CDR3 DNA: TGTGCCAGCAGGAAATACAGGGAGAACACTGAAGCTTTCTTT. Protein: CASRKYRENTEAFF.

The V call is TRBV7-2, the J call TRBJ2-7; D may be TRBD2 (7 bases). Trimming shortened V by 1 base and J by 4 bases, and 11 bases separated the two germline ends. This CDR3 comprises 14 residues. The V gene's germline CDR1 is SGHTA and CDR2 FQGNSA. For the CDR3, the DNA is TGTGCCAGCAGCTTAGTAGAGGGGGGGTACGAGCAGTACTTC. The encoded protein is CASSLVEGGYEQYF.